These 22 T cell receptor beta chains share one sample of origin, sequenced in a study of T cell repertoires in cytomegalovirus infection. One entry per CDR3 protein results from TCRdb running MiXCR on the reads. The data show some 220,000 distinct CDR3 sequences, 12% seen once. Source material: PBMCs. The receptors derive from a human donor in good health (CMV status not recorded). Some clones in this sample may be carry-over from other donors' samples.

This clonotype was seen repeatedly, ten times or more. The V call is TRBV12-3 or TRBV12-4, the J call TRBJ2-5; 11 positions match TRBD2. The J segment lost 5 bases and the V segment lost 7 bases, leaving 9 bases of the junction unmatched. This CDR3 has 15 residues. The CDR3 loop is CASTKGLAEGETQYF. The DNA of the CDR3 is TGTGCCAGCACCAAGGGACTAGCGGAGGGGGAGACCCAGTACTTC.

This clonotype came up many times. The chain recombines TRBV6-2 or TRBV6-3 with TRBJ2-3; 7 bases align to TRBD2. Trimming removed 4 bases from V and 3 bases from J; junction bases left unmatched: 4. CDR1 MNHEY and CDR2 SVGEGT come from the germline V gene. This CDR3 has 14 amino acids. The CDR3 loop reads CASSWEGLTDTQYF. DNA for the CDR3: TGTGCCAGCAGTTGGGAGGGATTGACAGATACGCAGTATTTT.

At least ten counts were recorded for this clonotype. The rearrangement joins TRBV7-2 to TRBJ1-1, with a weak D call TRBD1 (6 bases). V lost 6 bases to trimming and J lost 5 bases, with 16 bases between them. Germline V lookup: CDR1 SGHTA, CDR2 FQGNSA. The CDR3 is 14 amino acids. The CDR3 spells CASRGGGIETEAFF. The CDR3 coding sequence is TGTGCCAGCAGGGGAGGGGGGATAGAGACTGAAGCTTTCTTT.

There are a few counts of this clonotype. The rearrangement links TRBV5-1 to TRBJ2-7; the match to TRBD1 covers 8 bases. The CDR3 consists of 19 residues. V was clipped by 4 bases and J by 0 bases; unmatched bases: 18. From germline, CDR1 is SGHRS and CDR2 YFSETQ. In DNA form, the CDR3 reads TGCGCCAGCAGCGAGTCCGGAATCAGGGGGCTTCAGAGCTCCTACGAGCAGTACTTC. The encoded protein is CASSESGIRGLQSSYEQYF.

The sample holds many counts of this clonotype. The chain employs TRBV14 and TRBJ2-7; D not certain. The CDR3 has 11 residues. CDR1 and CDR2 (germline): SGHDN, FVKESK. Between the trimmed V and J ends, which lost 1 base and 10 bases, there was a span of 8 bases. This CDR3 reads CASSQAGAQYF. The CDR3, as DNA: TGTGCCAGCAGCCAAGCCGGAGCTCAGTACTTC.

This clonotype was found a few times. The V and J genes are TRBV2 and TRBJ2-3, with TRBD1 matching 7 bases. This CDR3 comprises 15 residues. The trim removed 3 bases at V and 2 bases at J, leaving 5 bases unmatched. Looked up from germline, CDR1 is SNHLY and CDR2 is FYNNEI. CDR3 amino acids: CASSEQGTATDTQYF. The CDR3 DNA sequence: TGTGCCAGCAGTGAGCAAGGGACAGCCACAGATACGCAGTATTTT.

The genes are TRBV29-1 and TRBJ2-3; 11 nucleotides agree with TRBD2. V dropped 4 bases and J dropped 2; count of bases not matched to a gene: 5. The CDR3 has 15 residues. Germline CDR1 SQVTM, CDR2 ANQGSEA. The CDR3 coding sequence is TGCAGCGTTGCTTCGGGACTAGCGGCCACAGATACGCAGTATTTT. This codes for CSVASGLAATDTQYF.

This clonotype was counted ten times or more. The chain couples TRBV5-1 to TRBJ1-2; 7 bases fit TRBD1. Germline assignment: CDR1 SGHRS and CDR2 YFSETQ. The CDR3 contains 14 residues. Losses at the gene ends were 4 bases for V and 2 bases for J; bases not matched to a gene: 5. CDR3 coding DNA: TGCGCCAGCAGCCCGCGGGACAGAAACTATGGCTACACCTTC. This gives the protein CASSPRDRNYGYTF.

The rearrangement uses TRBV2 and TRBJ2-5; 9 bases are shared with TRBD2. V was clipped by 6 bases and J by 5 bases; unmatched bases: 13. This CDR3 spans 16 amino acids. Germline CDR1 SNHLY, CDR2 FYNNEI. The CDR3 loop is CASSGGGRARGETQYF. In DNA form, the CDR3 reads TGTGCCAGCAGCGGTGGCGGGAGGGCCAGAGGCGAGACCCAGTACTTC.

CDR3 region: CASSTIPGTGELFF. The CDR3 nucleotides read TGTGCCAGCAGCACGATACCCGGAACCGGGGAGCTGTTTTTT. The chain joins TRBV11-2 to TRBJ2-2; D gene uncertain. Germline loops: CDR1 SGHAT, CDR2 FQNNGV. Trimming took 5 bases from V and 5 from J, leaving 12 bases between them. CDR3 length: 14 amino acids. The full variable domain, rest sourced from reference TRBV11-2 and TRBJ2-2, is EAGVAQSPRYKIIEKRQSVAFWCNPISGHATLYWYQQILGQGPKLLIQFQNNGVVDDSQLPKDRFSAERLKGVDSTLKIQPAKLEDSAVYLCASSTIPGTGELFFGEGSRLTVL.

This clonotype was recorded a few times. The J gene is TRBJ1-5, the V gene TRBV6-2 or TRBV6-3; D uncertain. V was clipped by 6 bases and J by 2 bases, with 14 bases between them. There are 15 residues in the CDR3. Germline CDR1 MNHEY, CDR2 SVGEGT. The CDR3: CASSPLASRNQPQHF. The CDR3 DNA sequence: TGTGCCAGCAGCCCACTCGCCAGCCGCAATCAGCCCCAGCATTTT.

This chain links TRBV12-3 or TRBV12-4 with TRBJ2-7; TRBD1 is a possible D gene (6 bases). Deletions cut 6 bases from V and 3 bases from J, with 12 bases between. CDR3 length: 13 residues. Written as DNA, the CDR3 is TGTGCCAGCAGCCGACGACAGGACTACGAGCAGTACTTC. Protein: CASSRRQDYEQYF.

At least ten counts were recorded for this clonotype. This rearrangement joins TRBV19 to TRBJ2-3, with TRBD2 matching over 12 bases. Germline trimming cut 5 bases from V and 3 bases from J; bases unmatched to any gene: 6. The germline gives CDR1 LNHDA, CDR2 SQIVND (reference sequence). There are 16 residues in the CDR3. Here the CDR3 reads CASSPRTSGATDTQYF. The DNA of the CDR3 is TGTGCCAGTAGTCCCAGGACTAGCGGGGCAACAGATACGCAGTATTTT.

V and J are TRBV19 and TRBJ1-1; tentative D call: TRBD1 (5 bases). From germline, CDR1 is LNHDA and CDR2 SQIVND (reference sequence). Trimming removed 5 bases at V and 0 bases at J, with 13 bases between. The CDR3 spans 15 residues. This CDR3 reads CASSPQGSLNTEAFF. CDR3 DNA sequence: TGTGCCAGTAGTCCCCAGGGCAGTTTGAACACTGAAGCTTTCTTT.

The rearrangement uses TRBV4-2 and TRBJ1-5; TRBD1 matches 9 bases. Germline-derived CDR1 and CDR2 are LGHNA and YNFKEQ. Trimming cost V 2 bases and J 4 bases; bases outside gene matches: 6. The CDR3 loop spans 16 amino acids. The CDR3 region has the DNA TGTGCCAGCAGCCAAAGGGGACAGGGTTTGAATCAGCCCCAGCATTTT. As protein: CASSQRGQGLNQPQHF.

This clonotype has a handful of counts. This chain joins TRBV29-1 and TRBJ2-7; TRBD2 aligns across 7 bases. The CDR3 spans 12 residues. Per germline, CDR1 SQVTM and CDR2 ANQGSEA. Germline trimming cut 6 bases from V and 3 bases from J; bases unmatched to any gene: 5. The CDR3 reads CSVGLGHYEQYF. The CDR3 coding sequence is TGCAGCGTCGGACTAGGGCACTACGAGCAGTACTTC.

This chain links TRBV4-1 with TRBJ2-2, with TRBD2 matching 7 bases. Germline loops: CDR1 MGHRA, CDR2 YSYEKL. Losses at the gene ends were 5 bases for V and 4 bases for J; bases not matched to a gene: 7. The CDR3 is 15 residues long. The CDR3 loop is CASSSLASLTGELFF. The CDR3 region has the DNA TGCGCCAGCAGCTCACTAGCGTCCCTCACCGGGGAGCTGTTTTTT.

This clonotype has only a few counts. This sequence joins TRBV29-1 and TRBJ1-3, with no clear D. The CDR3 is 13 amino acids. CDR1 is SQVTM, CDR2 ANQGSEA, per germline. Trimming shortened V by 2 bases and J by 2 bases, and 7 bases separated the two germline ends. CDR3 residues: CSVESGAGNTIYF. The CDR3 nucleotides are TGCAGCGTTGAATCGGGAGCTGGAAACACCATATATTTT. Supplemented by reference TRBV29-1 and TRBJ1-3, the full variable domain reads SAVISQKPSRDICQRGTSLTIQCQVDSQVTMMFWYRQQPGQSLTLIATANQGSEATYESGFVIDKFPISRPNLTFSTLTVSNMSPEDSSIYLCSVESGAGNTIYFGEGSWLTVV.

There are a few counts of this clonotype. Germline and junction disagree at one end, which may indicate a read error. The chain recombines TRBV28 with TRBJ1-5; D not certain. The CDR3 sequence is 11 residues long. CDR1 and CDR2 (germline): MDHEN, SYDVKM. CDR3: CATSMGQPQHF. The CDR3 nucleotides are TGTGCCACCAGTATGGGGCAGCCCCAGCATTTT.

This clonotype has a count of ten or more. The chain has TRBV7-3 and TRBJ2-7; 9 positions match TRBD2. The CDR3 loop spans 15 amino acids. The junction had 9 bases not matched to a gene; V was cut back by 2 bases and J by 7 bases. The germline V gene encodes CDR1 SGHTA and CDR2 FQGTGA. The DNA for the CDR3 is TGTGCCAGCAGCTTAGGTGTTGGGCTAGCGGGAGAGCAGTACTTC. Its translation: CASSLGVGLAGEQYF.

This clonotype was observed at least ten times. J is TRBJ1-5 and V is TRBV7-8; a weak D match, TRBD1 (5 bases). In germline, CDR1 is SGHVS, CDR2 FQNEAQ. V was pared by 3 bases and J by 6 bases, with 15 bases between. The CDR3 is made up of 15 amino acids. This chain's CDR3 is CASSFWIERGQPQHF. The CDR3 coding sequence is TGTGCCAGCAGCTTTTGGATCGAGAGGGGTCAGCCCCAGCATTTT.

This clonotype was picked up many times. In DNA, the CDR3 is TGTGCCAGCAGAACCACAGGGGAGGACACTGAAGCTTTCTTT. Translating gives CASRTTGEDTEAFF. This chain connects TRBV6-6 to TRBJ1-1; 7 nucleotides line up with TRBD1. CDR1 and CDR2 (germline): MNHNY, SVGAGI (reference sequence). With 6 bases clipped from V and 3 bases from J, the junction kept 7 bases outside the gene matches. The CDR3 length is 14 residues.